This T cell receptor beta chain was identified in a study of blood T cells in healthy people across ages. Study conclusions and caveats: What prevented conclusive comparison of naive and antigen-experienced cells was that PBMCs were unsorted.

The second PCR ran roughly 6 to 11 cycles with a sample-barcoded 5' primer and J-beta primers. From each sample, at least 2.5 million paired-end reads containing CDR3 were obtained. Using its own MiXCR run on the 5' RACE reads, TCRdb lists one record per CDR3 protein. Among about 1,400,000 distinct CDR3 sequences listed, around two fifths were seen once. All donors came from Russia, were Caucasian and healthy, and spanned ages roughly 6 to 95. Roughly 10 milliliters of peripheral blood were drawn from each donor. CDR1 and CDR2 (germline): LNHDA, SQIVND (reference sequence). The CDR3 spans 14 residues. After removal of 9 bases from V and 6 bases from J, the junction contained 4 bases not matched to a gene. Points on this clonotype: Its antigen is not known.

The sample was blood. J is TRBJ2-1 and V is TRBV19; TRBD2 matches 14 bases. The receptor was derived from a woman aged 18-29 years in good health. CDR3 nucleotide sequence: TGTGCCAGGGCGGGACTAGCGGGAGTCAATGAGCAGTTCTTC. Its protein product is CARAGLAGVNEQFF.